Presented here are 20 T cell receptor beta chains from one specimen sequenced in a study of read filtering for tumor transcriptome and immune sequencing. This library used roughly 400 ng RNA and molecular barcoded adaptors spanning alpha/delta and beta/gamma chains. TCRdb independently ran MiXCR on the reads; one entry per CDR3 protein. The sample shows 40,000 or so distinct CDR3 sequences, over 11% of them seen only once. The sequencing sample was made of a population of CD138-negative cells sorted from bone marrow. The receptors derive from a donor aged 40 or over with multiple myeloma.

This clonotype came up many times. The gene calls are TRBV20-1 and TRBJ2-3; D is ambiguous. Germline CDR1 is DFQATT and CDR2 is SNEGSKA (reference sequence). V gave up 3 bases and J gave up 2 bases, with 3 bases separating them. This CDR3 region has 11 residues. CDR3 nucleotide sequence: TGCAGTGCTAGGCCCACAGATACGCAGTATTTT. It translates to CSARPTDTQYF.

This clonotype has at least ten counts. J is TRBJ2-7 and V is TRBV7-2; weak D call: TRBD2 (6 bases). Trimming removed 4 bases from V and 7 bases from J, with 20 bases in between. There are 15 residues in the CDR3. Germline loops: CDR1 SGHTA, CDR2 FQGNSA. DNA of the CDR3: TGTGCCAGCAGCTGGTCCCGGGACTCATACCGAGAGCAGTACTTC. Amino acids: CASSWSRDSYREQYF.

This clonotype was picked up many times. The V call is TRBV28, the J call TRBJ2-7; the match to TRBD2 covers 10 bases. The V and J ends lost 5 bases and 6 bases, in that order; junction bases with no gene match: 16. The germline CDR1 and CDR2 sequences are MDHEN and SYDVKM. The CDR3 is made up of 17 amino acids. The CDR3 here is CASSLNLLAGGPVEQYF. The CDR3 nucleotides read TGTGCCAGCAGTCTAAATCTCTTAGCGGGGGGTCCGGTCGAGCAGTACTTC.

The sample holds one count of this clonotype. At one of its ends the junction is not consistent with the germline gene, which may arise from a read error. This rearrangement joins TRBV3-1 to TRBJ2-5, with no clear D. Germline values: CDR1 LGHDT, CDR2 YNNKEL (reference sequence). The CDR3 extends over 14 amino acids. For the CDR3, the DNA is TGTGCCAGCTGCCAAGGGAAGATACAAGAGACCCAGTACTTC. This translates into CASCQGKIQETQYF.

This clonotype was detected ten times or more. The gene calls are TRBV27 and TRBJ2-1, with 8 bases matching TRBD1. The junction had 14 bases not matched to a gene; V was cut back by 8 bases and J by 8 bases. Germline lookup yields CDR1 MNHEY and CDR2 SMNVEV (reference sequence). There are 15 residues in the CDR3. CDR3 sequence reads: CASQPLDRASDEQFF. The CDR3 DNA reads TGTGCCAGCCAACCGTTGGACAGGGCATCGGATGAGCAGTTCTTC.

This clonotype was picked up a small number of times. The chain combines TRBV7-2 with TRBJ2-2, with D maybe TRBD1 (5 bases). The CDR3 sequence is 16 residues long. V lost 4 bases to trimming and J lost 6 bases, with 18 bases between them. Germline CDR1 SGHTA, CDR2 FQGNSA. The CDR3 loop reads CASSSTTTSGPGELFF. CDR3 DNA sequence: TGTGCCAGCAGCTCCACTACCACCTCAGGGCCCGGGGAGCTGTTTTTT.

J is TRBJ2-1 and V is TRBV11-2, with 12 bases aligning to TRBD2. The V and J ends lost 5 bases and 7 bases, in that order; junction bases with no gene match: 12. This CDR3 region has 17 residues. Germline CDR1 reads SGHAT; CDR2 reads FQNNGV. CDR3 amino acids: CASSQTSGRTLGNEQFF. The CDR3 nucleotides read TGTGCCAGCAGCCAAACTAGCGGGAGGACCCTCGGTAATGAGCAGTTCTTC.

This clonotype was seen repeatedly, ten times or more. The chain uses TRBV14 and TRBJ2-1; possible D gene TRBD2, 5 bases. Between the trimmed V and J ends, which lost 6 bases and 0 bases, there was a span of 12 bases. Germline values: CDR1 SGHDN, CDR2 FVKESK. CDR3 length: 15 residues. The CDR3 region is CASSRSGSSYNEQFF. In nucleotides, the CDR3 is TGTGCCAGCAGTCGGAGCGGAAGCTCCTACAATGAGCAGTTCTTC.

Concerning this clonotype: Since a much larger clone is just one base distant, this may be a read error. V is TRBV28 and J is TRBJ1-2; D is possibly TRBD1 (6 bases). The CDR3 totals 13 residues. Germline V gives CDR1 MDHEN, CDR2 SYDVKM. The V and J ends lost 8 bases and 4 bases respectively, with 14 bases between them. This CDR3 is CASWGQFPYGYTF. The CDR3 DNA follows: TGTGCCAGCTGGGGACAATTCCCCTATGGCTACACCTTC.

This clonotype was seen at least ten times. The chain uses TRBV5-1 and TRBJ2-7; D gene uncertain. Germline-derived CDR1 and CDR2 are SGHRS and YFSETQ. The CDR3 is 15 residues long. The ends were cut back, 0 bases at V and 0 bases at J, with 10 bases in the middle. The CDR3 bases are TGCGCCAGCAGCTTGGTCGGAATGAGCTCCTACGAGCAGTACTTC. It encodes CASSLVGMSSYEQYF.

As for this clonotype: A much larger clonotype is one base distant, so this may be a read error. The chain combines TRBV6-2 or TRBV6-3 with TRBJ2-2; D gene unclear. Germline V gives CDR1 MNHEY, CDR2 SVGEGT. The CDR3 extends over 13 amino acids. The CDR3 DNA follows: TGTGCCGGCAGTTACGTGGCCGGCGGGGAGCTGTTTTTT. It is translated as CAGSYVAGGELFF.

This clonotype was detected many times. The V call is TRBV6-4, the J call TRBJ1-1; D gene unclear. V was cut by 6 bases and J by 1 base, with 12 bases left in between. CDR1 MRHNA and CDR2 SNTAGT come from the germline V gene. CDR3 size: 14 residues. The CDR3 bases are TGTGCCAGCAGCCCACAAATTGGGAACACTGAAGCTTTCTTT. This encodes CASSPQIGNTEAFF.

Ten or more counts support this clonotype. This sequence joins TRBV5-6 and TRBJ2-7; 9 nucleotides match TRBD1. The CDR3 consists of 14 residues. Germline V gives CDR1 SGHDT, CDR2 YYEEEE. The trim removed 5 bases at V and 6 bases at J, leaving 9 bases unmatched. The CDR3 DNA sequence: TGTGCCAGCAGAACTACAGGGGGCCGGGCCGAGCAGTACTTC. Protein: CASRTTGGRAEQYF.

The sample holds many counts of this clonotype. The rearrangement joins TRBV29-1 to TRBJ1-1; D uncertain. The CDR3 extends over 16 amino acids. The V gene lost 0 bases and the J gene lost 0 bases, with 14 bases spanning the gap. Germline V gene lookup returns CDR1 SQVTM and CDR2 ANQGSEA. The CDR3 DNA reads TGCAGCGTTGAAGATATGGCAGCAAGAATGAACACTGAAGCTTTCTTT. This codes for CSVEDMAARMNTEAFF.

There are a few counts of this clonotype. One end of the junction does not line up with germline, which may come from a read error. The CDR3 region is CSASTANYGHTF. The DNA for the CDR3 is TGCAGCGCTTCGACGGCTAACTATGGCCACACCTTC. The chain recombines TRBV29-1 with TRBJ1-2; D is uncertain. Germline values: CDR1 SQVTM, CDR2 ANQGSEA. The CDR3 totals 12 residues.

Ten or more counts support this clonotype. This chain joins TRBV30 and TRBJ2-3; 9 nucleotides align to TRBD2. Per germline, CDR1 GTSNPN and CDR2 SVGIG (reference sequence). V lost 5 bases to trimming and J lost 6 bases; unmatched junction nucleotides: 6. This CDR3 is built from 13 residues. DNA of the CDR3: TGTGCCTGGGGCTATAGCGGGAGCGATACGCAGTATTTT. This translates into CAWGYSGSDTQYF. The full variable domain, rest sourced from reference TRBV30 and TRBJ2-3, is SQTIHQWPATLVQPVGSPLSLECTVEGTSNPNLYWYRQAAGRGLQLLFYSVGIGQISSEVPQNLSASRPQDRQFILSSKKLLLSDSGFYLCAWGYSGSDTQYFGPGTRLTVL.

This clonotype came up a few times. In this CDR3 the conserved last residue, phenylalanine or tryptophan, is missing, so a read error is likely. Because the CDR3's place on the DNA is in doubt, the DNA is left out and the CDR3 is given as listed by TCRdb. This chain links TRBV20-1 with TRBJ2-1; the D call of TRBD1 is as the table states it, not checked on the DNA. Germline CDR1 DFQATT, CDR2 SNEGSKA (reference sequence). The CDR3 region is 15 residues in length, termini included. The CDR3 loop reads CSASVSGGEYNEQLY.

As DNA, the CDR3 is TGTGCCAGCAGGCAGATCGGAGCCGGGGAGCTGTTTTTT. Protein: CASRQIGAGELFF. This chain connects TRBV7-2 to TRBJ2-2; D is undetermined. Germline CDR1 and CDR2: SGHTA and FQGNSA. V shed 6 bases and J shed 6 bases, with 11 bases lying between them. CDR3 length equals 13 residues.

This clonotype was recorded at least ten times. The V and J genes are TRBV5-4 and TRBJ1-6; 8 nucleotides match TRBD1. Trimming removed 3 bases from V and 9 bases from J; junction bases left unmatched: 2. Per the germline V gene, CDR1 is SGHNT and CDR2 is YYREEE (reference sequence). CDR3 length: 13 amino acids. CDR3: CASSWDRLSPLHF. As DNA, the CDR3 is TGTGCCAGCAGCTGGGACAGGCTTTCACCCCTCCACTTT. Combining the CDR3 with reference TRBV5-4 and TRBJ1-6 gives the whole variable domain ETGVTQSPTHLIKTRGQQVTLRCSSQSGHNTVSWYQQALGQGPQFIFQYYREEENGRGNFPPRFSGLQFPNYSSELNVNALELDDSALYLCASSWDRLSPLHFGNGTRLTVT.

This clonotype was seen ten or more times. The chain recombines TRBV28 with TRBJ1-4, with D uncertain. CDR1 and CDR2 (germline): MDHEN, SYDVKM. The ends were cut back, 2 bases at V and 7 bases at J, with 14 bases in the middle. The CDR3 has 15 amino acids. The CDR3 DNA reads as TGTGCCAGCAGTTTACCCTCATTTAGTGTTGAAAAACTGTTTTTT. Encoded protein: CASSLPSFSVEKLFF.